Each of the 8 T cell receptor beta chains below was sequenced from the same sample in a study of PD-1 and CTLA-4 blockade in melanoma. Sequencing was performed with immunoSEQ multiplex PCR; in TCRdb, only in-frame clones are kept and a portion is missing. Here the sample spans more than 15,000 clones, about two thirds being singletons. The sample here was CD8+ T cells from peripheral blood, taken from a patient given anti-PD-1 treatment. The origin of the receptors is a human donor with melanoma.

The chain is built from TRBV4-1 and TRBJ2-6; maybe TRBD2 (6 bases). Germline-derived CDR1 and CDR2 are MGHRA and YSYEKL. The CDR3 totals 18 residues. V dropped 4 bases and J dropped 0 bases, with 16 bases sitting between them. CDR3 nucleotide sequence: TGCGCCAGCAGCCTAATGGGACTTCCCACCTCTGGGGCCAACGTCCTGACTTTC. Its translation: CASSLMGLPTSGANVLTF.

This clone is medium-sized by share. V is TRBV2 and J is TRBJ2-7; 7 nucleotides align to TRBD1. With V trimmed by 3 bases and J by 0 bases, 2 bases remained unmatched. Germline CDR1 and CDR2: SNHLY and FYNNEI. The CDR3 extends over 14 amino acids. The CDR3 protein is CASSDGQASYEQYF. CDR3 nucleotides: TGTGCCAGCAGTGACGGACAGGCCTCCTACGAGCAGTACTTC.

This clone is judged medium-sized. The chain has TRBV2 and TRBJ2-2; D remains unclear. The CDR3 sequence is 15 residues long. With 4 bases removed from V and 0 bases from J, the gap between germline ends came to 9 bases. Germline V gene data show CDR1 as SNHLY and CDR2 as FYNNEI. CDR3 loop: CASSGLTANTGELFF. The CDR3 DNA sequence: TGTGCCAGCAGTGGCCTCACAGCGAACACCGGGGAGCTGTTTTTT.

In this sample, this clone turned up once. The chain uses TRBV27 and TRBJ2-7; 12 positions agree with TRBD1. The CDR3 runs 16 residues. V was clipped by 2 bases and J by 2 bases; unmatched bases: 4. Germline assignment: CDR1 MNHEY and CDR2 SMNVEV (reference sequence). The CDR3 bases are TGTGCCAGCAGTTTACTGGGACAGGGGGCGCCCTACGAGCAGTACTTC. Its translation is CASSLLGQGAPYEQYF.

The chain couples TRBV9 to TRBJ2-1; 12 positions match TRBD1. With V trimmed by 0 bases and J by 9 bases, 4 bases remained unmatched. This CDR3 contains 15 residues. CDR1 is SGDLS and CDR2 is YYNGEE in the germline V gene. The CDR3 nucleotides read TGTGCCAGCAGCGTAGGAGGGACAGGGGGCGGTGAGCAGTTCTTC. As protein: CASSVGGTGGGEQFF.

The chain employs TRBV10-1 and TRBJ1-3; no firm D call. CDR1 and CDR2 (germline): WNHNN, SYGVQD (reference sequence). This CDR3 is 15 amino acids long. Between the trimmed V and J ends, which lost 3 bases and 0 bases, there was a span of 9 bases. The CDR3 DNA sequence: TGCGCCAGCAGTGACCCTGTCCGCTCTGGAAACACCATATATTTT. It specifies CASSDPVRSGNTIYF.

This chain links TRBV6-5 with TRBJ2-2, with unresolved D. Germline V CDR1 and CDR2: MNHEY, SVGAGI. V lost 6 bases and J lost 3, with 14 bases in between. This CDR3 region has 15 residues. The CDR3 DNA reads TGTGCCAGCAGCTCGGCGGTCACTTACACCGGGGAGCTGTTTTTT. Translation: CASSSAVTYTGELFF.

The V gene is TRBV30, the J gene TRBJ2-3; D possibly uses TRBD1 or TRBD2 (5 bases each). Germline V gives CDR1 GTSNPN, CDR2 SVGIG (reference sequence). The V and J ends lost 5 bases and 6 bases respectively, with 15 bases between them. The CDR3 sequence is 13 residues long. The CDR3 DNA is TGTGCCTGGGACCTAGCAGGGTTGGATACGCAGTATTTT. Translated: CAWDLAGLDTQYF.